This TCR beta chain was sequenced during a study of post-analysis software for immune sequencing data. Overall study results and limits: Relative to controls, patients had five TRBV segments at higher frequency, with TRBV5-6, TRBV5-1 and TRBV20-1 among these.

Unique molecular identifiers featured in each of the TCR beta cDNA libraries. The authors obtained some 500,000 cDNA molecules from roughly 1.1 to 9.2 million T cells. TCRdb re-derived calls from the PCR reads in MiXCR, one entry per CDR3 protein. In the table there are roughly 540,000 distinct CDR3 sequences, around 36% of which are singletons. As concerns this clonotype: Its antigen is still unknown.

The germline V and J ends were trimmed by 1 base and 1 base, with 7 bases remaining between them. Germline assignment: CDR1 DFQATT and CDR2 SNEGSKA (reference sequence). The CDR3 is 13 residues long. This sequence joins TRBV20-1 and TRBJ1-1; D not resolved. The clonotype was recovered from a girl aged 2-17 years with multiple sclerosis. Sequenced: blood. CDR3 sequence reads: CSARGDPNTEAFF. The CDR3 DNA reads TGCAGTGCTAGAGGAGACCCGAACACTGAAGCTTTCTTT.